The 14 T cell receptor beta chains below all came from one sample that was sequenced in a study of T cells in Graves' hyperthyroidism and ophthalmopathy (dated by TCRdb to between 2018 and 2021). The method behind the library was multiplex PCR. The sequencer was an Illumina HiSeq 2000. The TCR beta CDR3 regions were amplified from the RNA transcripts. A first-round RT-PCR of the TCR CDR3 used the HTBI primer set with the Qiagen OneStep RT-PCR kit. Using fastp at Q25 and MiXCR, TCRdb reprocessed the public reads and kept productive beta chains. Every CDR3 protein is listed once, alongside the most common genes and DNA of its rows. The sample table holds about 620,000 distinct CDR3 sequences, of which 15% to 20% were seen once. The ten largest make up 3% to 4% of the sample. Sample: blood. These receptors came from a woman aged 25 to 45 with Graves' hyperthyroidism.

Points on this clonotype: A much larger clone differs from this one at a single base, so this may be a read error. The rearrangement links TRBV20-1 to TRBJ1-4; TRBD1 agrees at 7 bases. This CDR3 is 15 amino acids long. Germline V CDR1 and CDR2: DFQATT, SNEGSKA (reference sequence). The CDR3 region is CSAPDRDSLNEKPFF. The CDR3 nucleotides are TGCAGTGCCCCGGACCGGGACAGCCTTAATGAAAAACCGTTTTTT.

The chain couples TRBV12-3 or TRBV12-4 to TRBJ2-7, with D maybe TRBD1 (5 bases). V lost 2 bases and J 2 bases, leaving 13 bases between the germline ends. The CDR3 length is 15 residues. CDR3 coding DNA: TGTGCCAGCAGTTTAATACAGGAGCCTGCCTACGAGCAGTACTTC. Encoded protein: CASSLIQEPAYEQYF.

This clonotype was observed at least ten times. The chain is built from TRBV28 and TRBJ1-1, with D hard to call. Trimming removed 7 bases at V and 0 bases at J, with 9 bases between. Germline-derived CDR1 and CDR2 are MDHEN and SYDVKM. The CDR3 extends over 13 amino acids. As DNA, the CDR3 is TGTGCCAGCAAGGCACAGATGAACACTGAAGCTTTCTTT. It is translated as CASKAQMNTEAFF.

The chain recombines TRBV5-1 with TRBJ2-3, with 8 bases identical to TRBD2. This CDR3 has 16 residues. Germline V CDR1 and CDR2: SGHRS, YFSETQ. V lost 3 bases and J lost 2; bases outside the gene matches: 8. CDR3 protein: CASSSFPGLVTDTQYF. CDR3 nucleotides: TGCGCCAGCAGCTCTTTTCCGGGACTAGTCACAGATACGCAGTATTTT.

In this sample, this clonotype turned up a few times. This chain joins TRBV28 and TRBJ2-1; 10 bases line up with TRBD2. This CDR3 comprises 13 residues. Per the germline V gene, CDR1 is MDHEN and CDR2 is SYDVKM. V gave up 8 bases and J gave up 5 bases; unmatched junction bases: 3. The CDR3 region is CASGLAAHNEQFF. The CDR3 nucleotides are TGTGCCAGCGGACTAGCGGCTCACAATGAGCAGTTCTTC.

This clonotype was observed at least ten times. The V and J genes are TRBV15 and TRBJ2-1; perhaps TRBD2 as D (6 bases). The CDR3 runs 14 residues. The germline gives CDR1 LNHNV, CDR2 YYDKDF (reference sequence). The V end lost 3 bases, the J end lost 5 bases, and 11 bases lay between the germline ends. The CDR3 coding sequence is TGTGCCACCAGCAGGGTACTAGCACACAATGAGCAGTTCTTC. Its translation is CATSRVLAHNEQFF.

This clonotype was counted a few times. V usage is TRBV5-5 and J usage is TRBJ2-5; TRBD1 might be the D (6 bases). The CDR3 consists of 15 residues. Trimming stripped 6 bases from V and 6 bases from J, with 21 bases between. The germline CDR1 and CDR2 sequences are SGHKS and YYEKEE (reference sequence). CDR3 in DNA: TGTGCCAGCACCCCCGCGACAGGCTCAGCGAAGACCCAGTACTTC. As protein: CASTPATGSAKTQYF.

A few counts support this clonotype. The gene calls are TRBV4-1 and TRBJ2-3, with D unclear. CDR1 and CDR2 (germline): MGHRA, YSYEKL. The V and J ends lost 4 bases and 3 bases respectively, with 14 bases between them. The length of the CDR3 is 15 residues. This chain's CDR3 is CASSRDYGPTDTQYF. In DNA form, the CDR3 reads TGCGCCAGCAGCCGTGATTACGGGCCGACAGATACGCAGTATTTT.

This clonotype was observed many times. The CDR3 region has the DNA TGTGCCAGCAGGGACTATGGCTACACCTTC. Amino acid sequence: CASRDYGYTF. The chain uses TRBV6-1 and TRBJ1-2; D uncertain. The CDR3 totals 10 residues. Germline CDR1 is MNHNS and CDR2 is SASEGT. V was pared by 6 bases and J by 3 bases, with 2 bases between.

This clonotype came up many times. The CDR3 DNA sequence: TGTGCCAGCAGTGAAGGCCTAGCGGGAAACGAGCAGTACTTC. This encodes CASSEGLAGNEQYF. The chain employs TRBV2 and TRBJ2-7; 9 nucleotides align to TRBD2. The CDR3 loop spans 14 amino acids. V lost 1 base to trimming and J lost 5 bases; unmatched junction nucleotides: 3. Germline V gene lookup returns CDR1 SNHLY and CDR2 FYNNEI.

This clonotype was detected ten times or more. The chain combines TRBV20-1 with TRBJ2-2; possibly TRBD1 or TRBD2 for D (5 bases each). Germline lookup yields CDR1 DFQATT and CDR2 SNEGSKA (reference sequence). The V gene lost 1 base and the J gene lost 0 bases, with 9 bases spanning the gap. The CDR3 loop spans 15 amino acids. CDR3 amino acids: CSARGDRPNTGELFF. The CDR3 DNA sequence: TGCAGTGCTAGAGGGGACCGCCCGAACACCGGGGAGCTGTTTTTT.

The CDR3 is CSVEGHNGYTF. The CDR3 DNA is TGCAGTGTCGAGGGGCATAATGGCTACACCTTC. The gene calls are TRBV20-1 and TRBJ1-2, with a possible D match to TRBD1 (5 bases). CDR1 DFQATT and CDR2 SNEGSKA come from the germline V gene (reference sequence). V lost 7 bases, J lost 6 bases, and 12 bases lay in between. The CDR3 has 11 amino acids.

The CDR3 DNA is TGTGCCAGCAGTAGACCGGTAGCGGGAGGGTACGAGCAGTACTTC. It encodes CASSRPVAGGYEQYF. The chain recombines TRBV6-1 with TRBJ2-7; TRBD2 aligns across 11 bases. The germline V gene encodes CDR1 MNHNS and CDR2 SASEGT. V was pared by 5 bases and J by 4 bases, with 7 bases of the junction left unmatched. The CDR3 covers 15 residues.

This clonotype was counted only a few times. The V gene is TRBV2, the J gene TRBJ1-1; D uncertain. This CDR3 is built from 13 residues. Between the trimmed V and J ends, which lost 1 base and 4 bases, there was a span of 7 bases. Germline-derived CDR1 and CDR2 are SNHLY and FYNNEI. This CDR3 is CASSEGYITEAFF. The CDR3 DNA is TGTGCCAGCAGTGAAGGGTACATCACTGAAGCTTTCTTT.